This entry features one T cell receptor beta chain sequence. The record originates from a study of T cell changes during pregnancy in multiple sclerosis. Sequenced by immunoSEQ multiplex PCR; TCRdb stores in-frame clones only, minus some. The profile shows over 50,000 clones, over 80% of them singletons. The CDR3 consists of 15 residues. The germline V gene encodes CDR1 SGHRS and CDR2 YFSETQ. The ends lost 4 bases at V and 0 bases at J; junction bases unmatched: 5. This clonotype was sampled from a female donor in good health, enrolled as a control in a pregnancy study. The starting material was peripheral blood, obtained in the first trimester of pregnancy. This chain joins TRBV5-1 and TRBJ2-5; TRBD2 aligns across 8 bases. For the CDR3, the DNA is TGCGCCAGCAGCCCGGGGGGGAATAACCAAGAGACCCAGTACTTC. Translation: CASSPGGNNQETQYF.